This entry describes one T cell receptor (beta chain). The same CDR3 also results from other DNA sequences found in this sample. Libraries were prepared by immunoSEQ multiplex PCR; TCRdb keeps only in-frame clonotypes and omits some of them. The sample contains about 170,000 clones, about 83% of which appear only once. The data were taken from a study of blood T cell repertoires in COVID-19. Background on the study: Sources were T cells, B-cell-depleted T cells, or PBMCs; the material itself was cDNA or gDNA.

Germline V gene lookup returns CDR1 SGDLS and CDR2 YYNGEE. This CDR3 is 13 amino acids long. Trimming left V 2 bases short and J 5 bases short, with 10 bases between. This chain uses TRBV9 with TRBJ2-5; D unresolved. This receptor was obtained from a man in his forties who had recovered from COVID-19. The sequenced sample consisted of peripheral blood. The CDR3 reads CASSVDSPETQYF. CDR3 DNA sequence: TGTGCCAGCAGCGTCGACTCGCCTGAGACCCAGTACTTC.